The T cell receptor beta chain under discussion was sequenced for a study of T cell responses to AZD1222 COVID-19 vaccine. TCRdb's copy holds only in-frame clones and misses some; the assay was immunoSEQ multiplex PCR. The sample contains roughly 140,000 clones, under 95% of which appear only once. The study, taken as a whole, reports: Possibly, clonal diversity was underestimated; donors were largely white British and included more females. Reports say nearly half of spike-specific TCRs go after unmutated variant regions.

As to this clone: Its matching antigen is unknown.

Looked up from germline, CDR1 is SGDLS and CDR2 is YYNGEE. The V gene lost 0 bases and the J gene lost 4 bases, with 10 bases spanning the gap. The CDR3 runs 14 residues. The sequencing here drew on peripheral blood, taken on day 0 of AZD1222 vaccination. This chain uses TRBV9 with TRBJ1-2, with D unresolved. The TCR sequence derives from an adult in good health. Here the CDR3 reads CASSVGSPLYGYTF. CDR3 bases: TGTGCCAGCAGCGTAGGGAGTCCCCTCTATGGCTACACCTTC.